This paragraph reports one TCR beta chain. Its antigen is unknown. The data were taken from a study of CD8 T cells in Susac syndrome. V dropped 3 bases and J dropped 0 bases, with 17 bases sitting between them. Germline lookup yields CDR1 DFQATT and CDR2 SNEGSKA (reference sequence). CDR3 length: 16 amino acids. The sequenced target, TCR beta, came from blood CD8+ and CD4+ T cells. Study-wide points: As the study acknowledged, the number of individuals in its TCR sequencing and HLA analysis was relatively small.

The RNA input was 0.5 to 1 ug, and it was reverse transcribed with random hexamers. TCR beta CDR3 was amplified by immunoSEQ multiplex PCR. This amplification extended across 54 Vbeta and 13 Jbeta segments. TCRdb reanalysed the immunoSEQ multiplex PCR reads using MiXCR and keeps one entry per CDR3 protein. This table holds just over 150,000 distinct CDR3 sequences, around 95% found once. The chain is built from TRBV20-1 and TRBJ1-1; possible D gene TRBD1, 6 bases. Sequencing was carried out using CD8+ T cells from PBMCs. This TCR came from a human donor with multiple sclerosis. The CDR3 bases are TGCAGTGCTAGGGCGAACCGGGACATCTTGAACACTGAAGCTTTCTTT. Protein product: CSARANRDILNTEAFF.